This T cell receptor beta chain was captured in a study of cytomegalovirus exposure and HLA in healthy donors. Broader study findings: In an earlier analysis, in around 590 donors, most V segments appeared productive either ~87% or ~30% of the time. The dataset shows that most TCR sequences were rare, while some public TCRs occurred in many donors.

13 Jbeta primers and 60 Vbeta primers were used for the PCR. Generated by immunoSEQ multiplex PCR, the TCRdb table keeps only in-frame clones and is missing some. This table lists about 39,000 clones. As concerns this clone: Antigen: not known.

The material sequenced was PBMCs. The TCR was taken from a woman aged 25-40 years in good health and CMV-seropositive.

The CDR3 here is CSVEEGSSSYNEQFF. DNA for the CDR3: TGCAGCGTTGAAGAGGGGAGCAGCTCCTACAATGAGCAGTTCTTC. The chain combines TRBV29-1 with TRBJ2-1; perhaps TRBD2 as D (5 bases). With 0 bases removed from V and 0 bases from J, the gap between germline ends came to 9 bases. Germline V gene sequence: CDR1 SQVTM, CDR2 ANQGSEA. This CDR3 contains 15 residues.